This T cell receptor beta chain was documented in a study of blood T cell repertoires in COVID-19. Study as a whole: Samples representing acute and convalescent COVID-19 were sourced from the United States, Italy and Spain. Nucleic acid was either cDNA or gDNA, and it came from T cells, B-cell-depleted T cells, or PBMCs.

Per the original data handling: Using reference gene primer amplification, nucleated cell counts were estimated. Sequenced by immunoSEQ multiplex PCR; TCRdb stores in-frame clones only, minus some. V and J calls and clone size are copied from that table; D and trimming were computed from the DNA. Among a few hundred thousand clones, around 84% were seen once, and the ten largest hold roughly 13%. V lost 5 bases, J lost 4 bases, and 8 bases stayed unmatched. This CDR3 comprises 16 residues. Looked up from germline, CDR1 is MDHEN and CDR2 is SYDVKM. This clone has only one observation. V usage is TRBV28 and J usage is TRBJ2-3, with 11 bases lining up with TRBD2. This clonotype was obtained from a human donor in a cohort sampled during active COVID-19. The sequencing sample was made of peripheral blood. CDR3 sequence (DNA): TGTGCCAGCAGTGCCACTAGCGGGAGTGGGTCAGATACGCAGTATTTT. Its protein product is CASSATSGSGSDTQYF.